The 14 T cell receptor beta chains below all came from one sample that was sequenced in a study of CD8 T cells in Susac syndrome. A quantity of roughly 0.5 to 1 ug RNA underwent reverse transcription using random hexamers. TCRdb re-derived calls from the immunoSEQ multiplex PCR reads in MiXCR, one entry per CDR3 protein. The repertoire includes hundreds of thousands of distinct CDR3 sequences, 93% of them detected once, and roughly 0.07% sits in the top ten. The sequencing input was CD4+ T cells from PBMCs. The source is a human donor with multiple sclerosis.

The V and J genes are TRBV5-4 and TRBJ2-6; D may match TRBD1 or TRBD2 (5 bases each). Germline CDR1 and CDR2: SGHNT and YYREEE (reference sequence). The CDR3 spans 17 residues. V was pared by 2 bases and J by 0 bases, with 12 bases between. The CDR3 here is CASSLDGTRSGANVLTF. As DNA, the CDR3 is TGTGCCAGCAGCTTAGACGGGACCCGCTCTGGGGCCAACGTCCTGACTTTC.

The rearrangement joins TRBV29-1 to TRBJ1-1; the D is unclear. V lost 4 bases, J lost 1 base, and 10 bases lay in between. The CDR3 loop spans 13 amino acids. From germline, CDR1 is SQVTM and CDR2 ANQGSEA. Here the CDR3 reads CSVGAAGNTEAFF. CDR3 nucleotide sequence: TGCAGCGTTGGAGCGGCAGGGAACACTGAAGCTTTCTTT. Full variable domain (outside the CDR3, taken from reference TRBV29-1 and TRBJ1-1): SAVISQKPSRDICQRGTSLTIQCQVDSQVTMMFWYRQQPGQSLTLIATANQGSEATYESGFVIDKFPISRPNLTFSTLTVSNMSPEDSSIYLCSVGAAGNTEAFFGQGTRLTVV.

As DNA, the CDR3 is TGTGCCAGCAGCGTATTACAGGATGGAGAGACCCAGTACTTC. Translated: CASSVLQDGETQYF. The chain joins TRBV9 to TRBJ2-5, with D tentatively TRBD1 (5 bases). Trimming cost V 1 base and J 4 bases, with 11 bases left between them. This CDR3 spans 14 amino acids. Germline V gene data show CDR1 as SGDLS and CDR2 as YYNGEE.

V and J are TRBV29-1 and TRBJ2-5; TRBD2 is a possible D gene (5 bases). Germline CDR1 and CDR2: SQVTM and ANQGSEA. V was pared by 4 bases and J by 5 bases, with 11 bases between. The CDR3 contains 12 residues. Here the CDR3 reads CSVVRGEETQYF. The CDR3 DNA follows: TGCAGCGTTGTTCGGGGTGAGGAGACCCAGTACTTC.

The chain joins TRBV24-1 to TRBJ2-1; 10 nucleotides line up with TRBD1. The V gene end was trimmed by 4 bases and the J gene end by 4 bases; junction bases not matched to a gene: 12. Germline lookup yields CDR1 KGHDR and CDR2 SFDVKD. The CDR3 totals 18 residues. CDR3 DNA sequence: TGTGCCACCAGTGACCCTACCCTAGGGACAGGGGTTTACAATGAGCAGTTCTTC. Amino acid sequence: CATSDPTLGTGVYNEQFF.

The chain links TRBV2 to TRBJ1-4, with 10 positions matching TRBD1. After removal of 7 bases from V and 5 bases from J, the junction contained 7 bases not matched to a gene. The CDR3 runs to 15 residues. Germline lookup yields CDR1 SNHLY and CDR2 FYNNEI. CDR3 sequence reads: CASKGDRGLNEKLFF. Written as DNA, the CDR3 is TGTGCCAGCAAGGGGGACAGGGGCCTAAATGAAAAACTGTTTTTT.

This clonotype was counted a single time. The DNA for the CDR3 is TGTGCCAGCAGCGTAGCCCCCGAGGGGGATCAGCCCCAGCATTTT. The encoded protein is CASSVAPEGDQPQHF. V usage is TRBV9 and J usage is TRBJ1-5; the D gene is possibly TRBD1 (6 bases). Trimming removed 0 bases from V and 5 bases from J, with 12 bases in between. The CDR3 contains 15 residues. The germline CDR1 and CDR2 sequences are SGDLS and YYNGEE.

The chain joins TRBV7-8 to TRBJ2-7; 8 bases map to TRBD1. Trimming took 5 bases from V and 4 from J; bases not matched to a gene: 7. In germline, CDR1 is SGHVS, CDR2 FQNEAQ. The CDR3 covers 14 residues. The CDR3 region is CASSQWTGSYEQYF. As DNA, the CDR3 is TGTGCCAGCAGCCAATGGACAGGGTCGTACGAGCAGTACTTC.

The V gene is TRBV7-2, the J gene TRBJ1-3; no clear D gene. V was pared by 2 bases and J by 0 bases, with 11 bases between. The CDR3 length is 16 residues. The germline V gene encodes CDR1 SGHTA and CDR2 FQGNSA. The DNA of the CDR3 is TGTGCCAGCAGCTTATTTCAGGCGAACTCTGGAAACACCATATATTTT. As protein: CASSLFQANSGNTIYF. Full variable domain (missing parts from reference TRBV7-2 and TRBJ1-3): GAGVSQSPSNKVTEKGKDVELRCDPISGHTALYWYRQSLGQGLEFLIYFQGNSAPDKSGLPSDRFSAERTGGSVSTLTIQRTQQEDSAVYLCASSLFQANSGNTIYFGEGSWLTVV.

The chain combines TRBV5-5 with TRBJ2-1; TRBD2 agrees at 9 bases. The CDR3 sequence is 15 residues long. The ends lost 4 bases at V and 4 bases at J; junction bases unmatched: 6. Germline CDR1 is SGHKS and CDR2 is YYEKEE (reference sequence). CDR3 bases: TGTGCCAGCAGCCCTAGCGGGACCATTTACAATGAGCAGTTCTTC. Protein product: CASSPSGTIYNEQFF.

J is TRBJ2-4 and V is TRBV5-1, with D perhaps TRBD1 or TRBD2 (5 bases each). V gave up 4 bases and J gave up 8 bases, with 19 bases separating them. This CDR3 has 15 amino acids. CDR1 and CDR2 (germline): SGHRS, YFSETQ. CDR3 DNA sequence: TGCGCCAGCAGCCCGATGGGTAGTAGGGGAGACATTCAGTACTTC. The encoded protein is CASSPMGSRGDIQYF.

This chain links TRBV7-9 with TRBJ2-5; D is ambiguous. The V gene's germline CDR1 is SEHNR and CDR2 FQNEAQ (reference sequence). The CDR3 is made up of 13 amino acids. Trimming stripped 2 bases from V and 3 bases from J, with 7 bases between. For the CDR3, the DNA is TGTGCCAGCAGCTTACACGGAGAAGAGACCCAGTACTTC. It encodes CASSLHGEETQYF.

The V call is TRBV19, the J call TRBJ2-1; D possibly matches TRBD1 or TRBD2 (5 bases each). CDR3 length: 16 residues. Germline assignment: CDR1 LNHDA and CDR2 SQIVND (reference sequence). Trimming left V 1 base short and J 0 bases short, with 10 bases between. CDR3: CASSIGDLSSYNEQFF. CDR3 in DNA: TGTGCCAGTAGTATAGGGGACCTGAGCTCCTACAATGAGCAGTTCTTC.

CDR3 sequence (DNA): TGTGCCACCAGCAGAGAAGAGGGGCAGTGGGGCTACACCTTC. This sequence encodes CATSREEGQWGYTF. The chain recombines TRBV15 with TRBJ1-2, with a tentative D call TRBD1 (5 bases). Germline values: CDR1 LNHNV, CDR2 YYDKDF (reference sequence). The CDR3 spans 14 residues. V dropped 0 bases and J dropped 8 bases, with 13 bases sitting between them. The variable domain in full, completed from reference TRBV15 and TRBJ1-2, reads DAMVIQNPRYQVTQFGKPVTLSCSQTLNHNVMYWYQQKSSQAPKLLFHYYDKDFNNEADTPDNFQSRRPNTSFCFLDIRSPGLGDTAMYLCATSREEGQWGYTFGSGTRLTVV.